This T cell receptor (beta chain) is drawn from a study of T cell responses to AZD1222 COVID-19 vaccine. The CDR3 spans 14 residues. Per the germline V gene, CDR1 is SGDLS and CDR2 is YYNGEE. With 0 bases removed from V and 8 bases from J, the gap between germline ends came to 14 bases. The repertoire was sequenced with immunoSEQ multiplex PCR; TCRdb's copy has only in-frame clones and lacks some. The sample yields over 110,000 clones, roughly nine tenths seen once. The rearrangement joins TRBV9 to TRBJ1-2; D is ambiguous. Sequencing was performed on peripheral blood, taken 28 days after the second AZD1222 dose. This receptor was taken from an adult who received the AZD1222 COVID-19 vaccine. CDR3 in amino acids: CASSVGGGSEGYTF. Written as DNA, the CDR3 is TGTGCCAGCAGCGTAGGTGGTGGCAGTGAGGGCTACACCTTC.